This T cell receptor beta chain was recovered during a study of early T cells in non-severe SARS-CoV-2 infection. About the study: Sequencing used unsorted whole-blood bulk RNA, so chains lack pairing.

In this sample, this clonotype turned up many times. Its antigen remains unknown. The CDR3 length is 15 residues. Germline V lookup: CDR1 SGHDT, CDR2 YYEEEE. Deletions cut 4 bases from V and 6 bases from J, with 14 bases between. Study-level results: Matching results from VDJdb favored anti-spike CD8 responses, leaving private and CD4 specificities undetected.

As part of library construction, unique molecular identifiers were attached to individual cDNA molecules. TCRdb fed the 5' RACE reads into MiXCR, producing one record per CDR3 protein. This table holds roughly 60,000 distinct CDR3 sequences, about 5.6% found once. The chain has TRBV5-6 and TRBJ1-6; D not certain. Source material: whole blood. This clonotype originated in an adult who was a healthcare worker with PCR-confirmed SARS-CoV-2 infection or an uninfected control (not recorded which). The CDR3 sequence: CASSPTTAGNSPLHF. The CDR3 nucleotides are TGTGCCAGCAGCCCGACCACGGCCGGTAATTCACCCCTCCACTTT.